This TCR beta chain was identified in a study of tumor and adjacent non-tumor tissue in lung cancer. Across the study: Histology: eleven to twelve adenocarcinoma, a couple of squamous cell carcinoma, 1 small cell lung cancer.

This sample's RNA came from whole unsorted tissue. This non-tumor lung sample came from over 3 cm beyond the tumor edge. As concerns this clonotype: The antigen is unknown.

Germline V gene lookup returns CDR1 DFQATT and CDR2 SNEGSKA (reference sequence). This CDR3 contains 13 residues. Trimming shortened V by 7 bases and J by 5 bases, and 17 bases separated the two germline ends. Whole-study findings and limits: Shorter survival was associated with higher TCR diversity in tumors.

TCRbeta libraries were built with three rounds of nested PCR, modified from ARM-PCR. Using its own MiXCR run on the multiplex PCR reads, TCRdb lists one record per CDR3 protein. The sample yields 90,000 to 100,000 distinct CDR3 sequences, 80% seen once. Sequencing was performed on distant non-tumor lung tissue. The J gene is TRBJ1-2, the V gene TRBV20-1; D possibly corresponds to TRBD1 (5 bases). This sequence was found in a man between 60 and 75 years old with small cell lung cancer. CDR3 amino acids: CSVRMNRRYGYTF. Written as DNA, the CDR3 is TGCAGTGTTAGGATGAACAGGAGATATGGCTACACCTTC.